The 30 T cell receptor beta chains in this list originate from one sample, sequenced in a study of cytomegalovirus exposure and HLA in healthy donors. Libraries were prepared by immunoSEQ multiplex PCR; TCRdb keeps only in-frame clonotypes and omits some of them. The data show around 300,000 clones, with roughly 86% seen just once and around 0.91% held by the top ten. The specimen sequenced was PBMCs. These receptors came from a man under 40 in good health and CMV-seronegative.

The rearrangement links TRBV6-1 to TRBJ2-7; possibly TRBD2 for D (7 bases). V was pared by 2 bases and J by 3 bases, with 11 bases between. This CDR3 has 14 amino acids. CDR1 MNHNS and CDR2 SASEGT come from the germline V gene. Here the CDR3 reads CASSEWRGHYEQYF. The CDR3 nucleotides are TGTGCCAGCAGTGAATGGCGGGGGCACTACGAGCAGTACTTC.

CDR3 protein: CASTSGGQGEAFF. The CDR3 coding sequence is TGCGCCAGCACCTCGGGGGGGCAGGGTGAAGCTTTCTTT. This chain connects TRBV4-1 to TRBJ1-1; perhaps TRBD1 as D (6 bases). Germline V CDR1 and CDR2: MGHRA, YSYEKL. There are 13 residues in the CDR3. Between the trimmed V and J ends, which lost 7 bases and 7 bases, there was a span of 16 bases.

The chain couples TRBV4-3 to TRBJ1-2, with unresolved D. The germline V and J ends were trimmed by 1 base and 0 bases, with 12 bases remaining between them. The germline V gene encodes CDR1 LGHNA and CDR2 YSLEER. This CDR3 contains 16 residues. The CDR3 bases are TGCGCCAGCAGCCAAGGGTCTCAGATCTCTAACTATGGCTACACCTTC. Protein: CASSQGSQISNYGYTF.

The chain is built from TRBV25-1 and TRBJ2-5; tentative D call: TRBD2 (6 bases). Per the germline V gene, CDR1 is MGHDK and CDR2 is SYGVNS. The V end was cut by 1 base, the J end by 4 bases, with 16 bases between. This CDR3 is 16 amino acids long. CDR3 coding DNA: TGTGCCAGCAGTGAATTGGCGGGGATATCAGTAGAGACCCAGTACTTC. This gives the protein CASSELAGISVETQYF. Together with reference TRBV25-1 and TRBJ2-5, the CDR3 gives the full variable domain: EADIYQTPRYLVIGTGKKITLECSQTMGHDKMYWYQQDPGMELHLIHYSYGVNSTEKGDLSSESTVSRIRTEHFPLTLESARPSHTSQYLCASSELAGISVETQYFGPGTRLLVL.

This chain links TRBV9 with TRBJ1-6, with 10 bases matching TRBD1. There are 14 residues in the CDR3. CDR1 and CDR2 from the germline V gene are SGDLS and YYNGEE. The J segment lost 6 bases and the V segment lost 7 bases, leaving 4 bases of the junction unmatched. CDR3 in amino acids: CASSGTGVNSPLHF. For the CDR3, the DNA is TGTGCCAGCTCCGGGACAGGGGTTAATTCACCCCTCCACTTT.

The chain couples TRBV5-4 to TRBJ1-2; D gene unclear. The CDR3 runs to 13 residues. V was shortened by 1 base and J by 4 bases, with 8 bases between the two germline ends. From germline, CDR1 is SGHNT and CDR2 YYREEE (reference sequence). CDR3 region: CASSLTETYGYTF. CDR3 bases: TGTGCCAGCAGCTTGACAGAGACCTATGGCTACACCTTC.

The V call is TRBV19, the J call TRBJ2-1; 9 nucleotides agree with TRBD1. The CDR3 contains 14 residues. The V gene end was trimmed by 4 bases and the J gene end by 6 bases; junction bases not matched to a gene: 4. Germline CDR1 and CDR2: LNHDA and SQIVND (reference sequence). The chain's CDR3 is CASSTGTGSNEQFF. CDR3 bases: TGTGCCAGTAGTACTGGGACAGGGAGCAATGAGCAGTTCTTC.

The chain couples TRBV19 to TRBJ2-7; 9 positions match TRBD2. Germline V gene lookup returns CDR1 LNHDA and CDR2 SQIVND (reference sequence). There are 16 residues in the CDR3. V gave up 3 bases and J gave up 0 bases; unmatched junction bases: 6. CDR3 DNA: TGTGCCAGTAGTATCAGCGGGGGGCCGAGCTCCTACGAGCAGTACTTC. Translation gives CASSISGGPSSYEQYF.

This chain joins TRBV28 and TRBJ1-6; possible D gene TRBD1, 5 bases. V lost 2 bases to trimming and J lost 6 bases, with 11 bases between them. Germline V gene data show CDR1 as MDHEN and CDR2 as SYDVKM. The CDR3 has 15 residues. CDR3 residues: CASSLRGLGNSPLHF. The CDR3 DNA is TGTGCCAGCAGTTTACGGGGGTTAGGTAATTCACCCCTCCACTTT.

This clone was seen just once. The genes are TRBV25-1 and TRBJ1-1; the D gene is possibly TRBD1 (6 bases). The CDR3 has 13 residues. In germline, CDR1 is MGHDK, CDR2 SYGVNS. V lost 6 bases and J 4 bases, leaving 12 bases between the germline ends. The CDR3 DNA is TGTGCCAGCAGGAATACCAGGGGCACTGAAGCTTTCTTT. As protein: CASRNTRGTEAFF.

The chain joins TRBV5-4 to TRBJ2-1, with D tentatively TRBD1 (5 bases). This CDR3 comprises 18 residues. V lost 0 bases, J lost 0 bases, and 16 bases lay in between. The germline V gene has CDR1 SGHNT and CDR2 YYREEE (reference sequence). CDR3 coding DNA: TGTGCCAGCAGCTTGGAGGGTTACAGGCGGAGCTCCTACAATGAGCAGTTCTTC. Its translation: CASSLEGYRRSSYNEQFF.

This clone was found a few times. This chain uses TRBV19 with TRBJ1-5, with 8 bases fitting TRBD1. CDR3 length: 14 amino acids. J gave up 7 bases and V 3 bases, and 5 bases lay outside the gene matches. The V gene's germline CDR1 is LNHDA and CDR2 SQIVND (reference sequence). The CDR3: CASSIRTGRQPQHF. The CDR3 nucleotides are TGTGCCAGTAGTATTAGGACAGGGCGACAGCCCCAGCATTTT.

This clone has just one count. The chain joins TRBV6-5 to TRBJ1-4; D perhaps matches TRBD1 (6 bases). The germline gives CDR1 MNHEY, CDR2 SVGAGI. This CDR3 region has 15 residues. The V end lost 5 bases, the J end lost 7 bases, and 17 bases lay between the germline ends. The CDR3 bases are TGTGCCAGCAGTAACGACATGGGGGGGCTTGAAAAACTGTTTTTT. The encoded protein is CASSNDMGGLEKLFF.

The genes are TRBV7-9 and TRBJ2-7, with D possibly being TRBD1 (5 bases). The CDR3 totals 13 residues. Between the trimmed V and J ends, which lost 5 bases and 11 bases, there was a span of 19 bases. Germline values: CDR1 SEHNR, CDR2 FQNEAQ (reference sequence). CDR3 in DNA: TGTGCCAGCAGCCCAGACGGCAGGGTTACTGAGTACTTC. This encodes CASSPDGRVTEYF. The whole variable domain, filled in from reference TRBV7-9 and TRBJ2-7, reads DTGVSQNPRHKITKRGQNVTFRCDPISEHNRLYWYRQTLGQGPEFLTYFQNEAQLEKSRLLSDRFSAERPKGSFSTLEIQRTEQGDSAMYLCASSPDGRVTEYFGPGTRLTVT.

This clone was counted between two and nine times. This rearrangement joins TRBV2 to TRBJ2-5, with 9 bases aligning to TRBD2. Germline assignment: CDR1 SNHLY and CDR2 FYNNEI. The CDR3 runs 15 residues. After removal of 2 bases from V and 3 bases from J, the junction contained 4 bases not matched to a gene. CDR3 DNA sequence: TGTGCCAGCAGTGAAAGTGGACTAGCGAAAGAGACCCAGTACTTC. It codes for CASSESGLAKETQYF.

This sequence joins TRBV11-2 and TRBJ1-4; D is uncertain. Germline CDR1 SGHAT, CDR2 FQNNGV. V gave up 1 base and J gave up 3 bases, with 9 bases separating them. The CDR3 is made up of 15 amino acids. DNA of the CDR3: TGTGCCAGCAGCTTAGTGAAGGCGGCTAATGAAAAACTGTTTTTT. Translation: CASSLVKAANEKLFF.

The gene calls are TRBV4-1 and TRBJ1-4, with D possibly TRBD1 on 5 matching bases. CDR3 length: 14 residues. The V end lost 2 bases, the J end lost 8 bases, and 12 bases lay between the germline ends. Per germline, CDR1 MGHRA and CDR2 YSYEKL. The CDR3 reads CASSQRGVGEKLFF. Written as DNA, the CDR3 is TGCGCCAGCAGCCAAAGGGGCGTGGGAGAAAAACTGTTTTTT.

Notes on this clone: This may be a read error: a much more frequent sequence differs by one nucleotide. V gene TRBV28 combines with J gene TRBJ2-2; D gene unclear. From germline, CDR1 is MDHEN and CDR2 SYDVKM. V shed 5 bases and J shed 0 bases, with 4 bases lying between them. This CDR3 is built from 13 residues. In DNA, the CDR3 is TGTGCCAGCAGTGACTCGAACACCGGGGAGCTGTTTTTT. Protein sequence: CASSDSNTGELFF.

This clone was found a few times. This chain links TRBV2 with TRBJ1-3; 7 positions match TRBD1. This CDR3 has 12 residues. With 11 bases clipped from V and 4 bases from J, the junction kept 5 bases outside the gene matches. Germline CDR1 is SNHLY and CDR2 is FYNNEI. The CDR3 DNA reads TGTGCCTACAGGGGCCCCGGAAACACCATATATTTT. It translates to CAYRGPGNTIYF.

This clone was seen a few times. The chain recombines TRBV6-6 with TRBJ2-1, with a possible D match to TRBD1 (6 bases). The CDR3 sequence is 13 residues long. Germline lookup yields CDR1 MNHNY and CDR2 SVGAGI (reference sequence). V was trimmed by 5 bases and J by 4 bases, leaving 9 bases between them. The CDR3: CASSRTDYNEQFF. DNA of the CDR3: TGTGCCAGCAGTCGGACAGATTACAATGAGCAGTTCTTC.

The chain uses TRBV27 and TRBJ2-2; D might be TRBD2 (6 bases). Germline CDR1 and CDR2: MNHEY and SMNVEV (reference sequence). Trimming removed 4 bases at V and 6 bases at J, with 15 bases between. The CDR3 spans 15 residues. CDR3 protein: CASSSAGQGPGELFF. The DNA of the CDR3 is TGTGCCAGCAGTTCGGCGGGGCAGGGCCCCGGGGAGCTGTTTTTT.

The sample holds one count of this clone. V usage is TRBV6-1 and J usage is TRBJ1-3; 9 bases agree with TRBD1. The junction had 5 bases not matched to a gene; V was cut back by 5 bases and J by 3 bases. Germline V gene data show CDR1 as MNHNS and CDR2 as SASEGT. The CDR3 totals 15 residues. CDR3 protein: CASSNDRGNGNTIYF. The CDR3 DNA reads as TGTGCCAGCAGTAACGACAGGGGGAATGGAAACACCATATATTTT.

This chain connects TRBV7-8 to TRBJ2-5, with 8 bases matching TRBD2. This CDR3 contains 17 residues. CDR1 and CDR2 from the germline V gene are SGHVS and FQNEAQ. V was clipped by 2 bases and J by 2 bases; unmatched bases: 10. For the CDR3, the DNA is TGTGCCAGCAGCTTATATTCAGCTAGCGGGCTACAAGAGACCCAGTACTTC. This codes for CASSLYSASGLQETQYF. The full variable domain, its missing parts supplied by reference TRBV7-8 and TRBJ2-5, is GAGVSQSPRYKVAKRGQDVALRCDPISGHVSLFWYQQALGQGPEFLTYFQNEAQLDKSGLPSDRFFAERPEGSVSTLKIQRTQQEDSAVYLCASSLYSASGLQETQYFGPGTRLLVL.

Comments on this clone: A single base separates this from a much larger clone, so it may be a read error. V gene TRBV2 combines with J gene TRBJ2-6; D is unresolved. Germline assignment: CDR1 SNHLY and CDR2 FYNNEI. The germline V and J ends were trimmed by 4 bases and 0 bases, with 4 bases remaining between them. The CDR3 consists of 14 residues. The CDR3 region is CASSASSGANVLTF. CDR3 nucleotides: TGTGCCAGCAGTGCCAGCTCTGGGGCCAACGTCCTGACTTTC.

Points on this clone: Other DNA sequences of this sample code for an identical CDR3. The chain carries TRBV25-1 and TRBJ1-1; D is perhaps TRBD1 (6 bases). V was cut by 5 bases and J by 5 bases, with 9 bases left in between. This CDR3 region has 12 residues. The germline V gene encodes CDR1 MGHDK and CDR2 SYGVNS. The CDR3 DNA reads TGTGCCAGCAGTCCAGGGGTAACTGAAGCTTTCTTT. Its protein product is CASSPGVTEAFF.

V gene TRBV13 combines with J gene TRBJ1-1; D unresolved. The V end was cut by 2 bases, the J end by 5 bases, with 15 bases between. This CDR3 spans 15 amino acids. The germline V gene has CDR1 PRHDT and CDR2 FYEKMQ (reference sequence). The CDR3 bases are TGTGCCAGCAGCTTAATATCGGGGATTGATACTGAAGCTTTCTTT. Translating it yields CASSLISGIDTEAFF.

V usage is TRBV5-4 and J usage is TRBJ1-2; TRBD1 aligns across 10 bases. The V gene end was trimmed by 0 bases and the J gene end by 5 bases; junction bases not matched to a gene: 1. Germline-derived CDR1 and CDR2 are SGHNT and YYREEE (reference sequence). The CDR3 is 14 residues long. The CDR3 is CASSLGQGAYGYTF. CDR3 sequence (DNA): TGTGCCAGCAGCTTGGGACAGGGGGCGTATGGCTACACCTTC.

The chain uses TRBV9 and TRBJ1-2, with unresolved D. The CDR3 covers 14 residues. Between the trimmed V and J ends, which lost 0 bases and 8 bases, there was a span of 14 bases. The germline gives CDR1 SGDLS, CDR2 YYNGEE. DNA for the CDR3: TGTGCCAGCAGCGTAGTAACGGGGTTGCGCGGCTACACCTTC. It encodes CASSVVTGLRGYTF.

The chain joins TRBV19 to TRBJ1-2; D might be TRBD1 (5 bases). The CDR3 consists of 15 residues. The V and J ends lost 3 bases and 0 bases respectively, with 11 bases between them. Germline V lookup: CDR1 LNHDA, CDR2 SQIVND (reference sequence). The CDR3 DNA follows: TGTGCCAGTAGTATGGCAAGGGGAACTAACTATGGCTACACCTTC. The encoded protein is CASSMARGTNYGYTF.

This CDR3 reads CASSPWRENTEAFF. In DNA form, the CDR3 reads TGTGCCAGCTCACCATGGAGAGAGAACACTGAAGCTTTCTTT. The V gene is TRBV18, the J gene TRBJ1-1; D uncertain. CDR1 and CDR2 (germline): KGHSH, LQKENI. The V gene lost 2 bases and the J gene lost 1 base, with 8 bases spanning the gap. CDR3 length: 14 residues.